This entry lists 25 T cell receptor beta chains sequenced from one sample in a study of beta chain features in type 1 diabetes. Isolated RNA was reverse transcribed in full, so expressed TCRB transcripts were sequenced. Sequencing was performed with immunoSEQ multiplex PCR; in TCRdb, only in-frame clones are kept and a portion is missing. The sample includes nearly 350,000 clones, around 9.7% of them seen just once. What these receptors recognize is not known. Study conclusions and caveats: In every one of the four CD4+ subsets, TCRB CDR3s were moderately but significantly shorter in Type 1 diabetes patients.

Sequencing was done on a sample of central memory CD4+ T cells from blood. The source of these receptors is a man younger than 40 with type 1 diabetes.

V is TRBV5-8 and J is TRBJ1-3; possibly TRBD1 for D (5 bases). CDR1 SGHTS and CDR2 YDEGEE come from the germline V gene. V lost 4 bases to trimming and J lost 0 bases, with 11 bases between them. The CDR3 spans 15 residues. CDR3 sequence (DNA): TGTGCCAGCAGCCGCGGGACCCACTCTGGAAACACCATATATTTT. Translating it yields CASSRGTHSGNTIYF.

The chain links TRBV4-1 to TRBJ1-4; D is perhaps TRBD1 (6 bases). This CDR3 region has 16 residues. The germline V and J ends were trimmed by 1 base and 4 bases, with 13 bases remaining between them. The germline gives CDR1 MGHRA, CDR2 YSYEKL. The DNA for the CDR3 is TGCGCCAGCAGCCAAGGCCGACGGACAGATAATGAAAAACTGTTTTTT. This sequence encodes CASSQGRRTDNEKLFF.

The chain carries TRBV27 and TRBJ1-5; D gene unclear. V was pared by 1 base and J by 11 bases, with 12 bases between. In germline, CDR1 is MNHEY, CDR2 SMNVEV (reference sequence). The CDR3 consists of 13 residues. The CDR3 sequence is CASSLFGRSAQHF. The CDR3 DNA is TGTGCCAGCAGTTTATTTGGGAGATCAGCCCAGCATTTT.

This clone was seen more than once but under ten times. V gene TRBV30 combines with J gene TRBJ1-4; the D is unclear. The CDR3 extends over 10 amino acids. The V and J ends lost 3 bases and 5 bases respectively, with 1 base between them. Germline V gene sequence: CDR1 GTSNPN, CDR2 SVGIG (reference sequence). The CDR3 protein is CAWRNEKLFF. Here the CDR3 DNA reads TGTGCCTGGAGGAATGAAAAACTGTTTTTT.

The V call is TRBV7-2, the J call TRBJ2-5; a possible D gene is TRBD2 (6 bases). CDR1 and CDR2 from the germline V gene are SGHTA and FQGNSA. CDR3 length equals 14 residues. With 3 bases removed from V and 2 bases from J, the gap between germline ends came to 10 bases. The CDR3 sequence: CASSFAGQQETQYF. The DNA for the CDR3 is TGTGCCAGCAGCTTCGCGGGGCAACAAGAGACCCAGTACTTC.

This clone turned up a few times. The J gene is TRBJ1-2, the V gene TRBV27; TRBD1 might be the D (5 bases). Germline V lookup: CDR1 MNHEY, CDR2 SMNVEV (reference sequence). This CDR3 is built from 14 residues. The V and J ends lost 8 bases and 6 bases respectively, with 19 bases between them. The CDR3, as DNA: TGTGCCAGCCTACCCTCCGGGGGTTGGGATGGCTACACCTTC. Its protein product is CASLPSGGWDGYTF.

This clone has more than one count but fewer than ten. This chain joins TRBV5-1 and TRBJ2-5; D ambiguous. The length of the CDR3 is 14 residues. Trimming stripped 0 bases from V and 5 bases from J, with 11 bases between. The germline CDR1 and CDR2 sequences are SGHRS and YFSETQ. DNA for the CDR3: TGCGCCAGCAGCTTGGAAAAGGTGTCGGAGACCCAGTACTTC. Amino acid sequence: CASSLEKVSETQYF.

This clone was seen more than once but under ten times. The chain has TRBV5-6 and TRBJ2-3; maybe TRBD2 (7 bases). Trimming took off 2 bases at V and 2 bases at J, with 12 bases between the two ends. This CDR3 is built from 15 residues. Looked up from germline, CDR1 is SGHDT and CDR2 is YYEEEE. This CDR3 reads CASSLAAGATDTQYF. For the CDR3, the DNA is TGTGCCAGCAGCTTAGCGGCGGGGGCCACAGATACGCAGTATTTT. The full variable domain, with the rest looked up from reference TRBV5-6 and TRBJ2-3, is DAGVTQSPTHLIKTRGQQVTLRCSPKSGHDTVSWYQQALGQGPQFIFQYYEEEERQRGNFPDRFSGHQFPNYSSELNVNALLLGDSALYLCASSLAAGATDTQYFGPGTRLTVL.

This clone was seen a few times. This sequence joins TRBV11-2 and TRBJ2-1; D may correspond to TRBD1 or TRBD2 (5 bases each). The CDR3 is 15 amino acids. Per the germline V gene, CDR1 is SGHAT and CDR2 is FQNNGV. V gave up 5 bases and J gave up 4 bases, with 15 bases separating them. The chain's CDR3 is CASSDSGRLYNEQFF. The DNA for the CDR3 is TGTGCCAGCAGCGATTCGGGACGGCTTTACAATGAGCAGTTCTTC. Full variable domain (missing parts from reference TRBV11-2 and TRBJ2-1): EAGVAQSPRYKIIEKRQSVAFWCNPISGHATLYWYQQILGQGPKLLIQFQNNGVVDDSQLPKDRFSAERLKGVDSTLKIQPAKLEDSAVYLCASSDSGRLYNEQFFGPGTRLTVL.

The V and J genes are TRBV13 and TRBJ2-2, with 9 positions matching TRBD1. Germline loops: CDR1 PRHDT, CDR2 FYEKMQ (reference sequence). The CDR3 is 14 residues long. The V gene end was trimmed by 5 bases and the J gene end by 6 bases; junction bases not matched to a gene: 4. CDR3: CASSQRTGAGELFF. CDR3 DNA: TGTGCCAGCAGCCAACGGACAGGGGCCGGGGAGCTGTTTTTT. Together with reference TRBV13 and TRBJ2-2, the CDR3 gives the full variable domain: AAGVIQSPRHLIKEKRETATLKCYPIPRHDTVYWYQQGPGQDPQFLISFYEKMQSDKGSIPDRFSAQQFSDYHSELNMSSLELGDSALYFCASSQRTGAGELFFGEGSRLTVL.

This clone was recorded a few times. CDR3 in amino acids: CACGTSTDSPLHF. CDR3 nucleotide sequence: TGTGCCTGCGGGACGTCTACTGATTCACCCCTCCACTTT. This chain connects TRBV30 to TRBJ1-6; D may be TRBD1 (5 bases). Per the germline V gene, CDR1 is GTSNPN and CDR2 is SVGIG (reference sequence). This CDR3 comprises 13 residues. V was cut by 6 bases and J by 8 bases, with 14 bases left in between. The full variable domain, with the rest looked up from reference TRBV30 and TRBJ1-6, is SQTIHQWPATLVQPVGSPLSLECTVEGTSNPNLYWYRQAAGRGLQLLFYSVGIGQISSEVPQNLSASRPQDRQFILSSKKLLLSDSGFYLCACGTSTDSPLHFGNGTRLTVT.

Only a few counts were recorded for this clone. This chain links TRBV2 with TRBJ2-3, with D possibly matching TRBD2 (6 bases). Germline-derived CDR1 and CDR2 are SNHLY and FYNNEI. The V and J ends lost 6 bases and 1 base respectively, with 11 bases between them. The CDR3 has 14 amino acids. In DNA, the CDR3 is TGTGCCAGCAGATTAGCGGCGGGCACAGATACGCAGTATTTT. Encoded protein: CASRLAAGTDTQYF. The entire variable domain, with the rest obtained from reference TRBV2 and TRBJ2-3, is as follows: EPEVTQTPSHQVTQMGQEVILRCVPISNHLYFYWYRQILGQKVEFLVSFYNNEISEKSEIFDDQFSVERPDGSNFTLKIRSTKLEDSAMYFCASRLAAGTDTQYFGPGTRLTVL.

V gene TRBV18 combines with J gene TRBJ2-5; the D is unclear. V dropped 2 bases and J dropped 3 bases, with 7 bases sitting between them. CDR1 KGHSH and CDR2 LQKENI come from the germline V gene. There are 13 residues in the CDR3. The CDR3 spells CASSPNSKETQYF. CDR3 nucleotide sequence: TGTGCCAGCTCACCAAACAGCAAAGAGACCCAGTACTTC. Using reference TRBV18 and TRBJ2-5 for the parts outside the CDR3, the full variable domain is NAGVMQNPRHLVRRRGQEARLRCSPMKGHSHVYWYRQLPEEGLKFMVYLQKENIIDESGMPKERFSAEFPKEGPSILRIQQVVRGDSAAYFCASSPNSKETQYFGPGTRLLVL.

The rearrangement links TRBV5-1 to TRBJ2-5; D is unclear. The germline V and J ends were trimmed by 1 base and 1 base, with 5 bases remaining between them. The CDR3 contains 13 residues. Germline V CDR1 and CDR2: SGHRS, YFSETQ. This CDR3 is CASSLKPQETQYF. The CDR3 DNA reads TGCGCCAGCAGCTTGAAACCCCAAGAGACCCAGTACTTC. Filled out from reference TRBV5-1 and TRBJ2-5, the complete variable domain reads KAGVTQTPRYLIKTRGQQVTLSCSPISGHRSVSWYQQTPGQGLQFLFEYFSETQRNKGNFPGRFSGRQFSNSRSEMNVSTLELGDSALYLCASSLKPQETQYFGPGTRLLVL.

This clone has at least ten counts. The J gene is TRBJ1-1, the V gene TRBV7-9; no clear D gene. The V gene's germline CDR1 is SEHNR and CDR2 FQNEAQ (reference sequence). The CDR3 contains 14 residues. V lost 3 bases, J lost 1 base, and 9 bases lay in between. The CDR3 is CASSLGGQNTEAFF. CDR3 bases: TGTGCCAGCAGCTTGGGCGGCCAGAACACTGAAGCTTTCTTT.

This clone was seen a handful of times. CDR3 sequence reads: CASSEYYSGEKLFF. CDR3 nucleotide sequence: TGTGCCAGCAGTGAATACTACAGTGGGGAAAAACTGTTTTTT. The chain joins TRBV25-1 to TRBJ1-4; no clear D gene. Germline lookup yields CDR1 MGHDK and CDR2 SYGVNS. The V and J ends lost 0 bases and 8 bases respectively, with 10 bases between them. The CDR3 contains 14 residues.

The chain joins TRBV19 to TRBJ1-2; the match to TRBD1 covers 9 bases. Trimming took 5 bases from V and 8 from J; bases not matched to a gene: 6. Germline values: CDR1 LNHDA, CDR2 SQIVND (reference sequence). The CDR3 sequence is 13 residues long. CDR3 residues: CASSPGQGGGYTF. CDR3 nucleotide sequence: TGTGCCAGTAGTCCGGGACAGGGCGGCGGCTACACCTTC.

This clone was recorded only once. The sample contains more than one DNA sequence encoding this CDR3. J is TRBJ1-2 and V is TRBV5-6; TRBD1 matches 7 bases. The CDR3 extends over 14 amino acids. V dropped 3 bases and J dropped 0; count of bases not matched to a gene: 2. Germline CDR1 reads SGHDT; CDR2 reads YYEEEE. CDR3 DNA sequence: TGTGCCAGCAGCTGGGACAGAGCTAACTATGGCTACACCTTC. Its translation: CASSWDRANYGYTF.

The CDR3 region has the DNA TGTGCCAGCAGTATAGGACAGGGAGATATCTATGGCTACACCTTC. Translation gives CASSIGQGDIYGYTF. The chain recombines TRBV6-1 with TRBJ1-2; 8 positions agree with TRBD1. V trimming: 5 bases; J trimming: 4 bases; junction bases outside the gene matches: 9. The CDR3 loop spans 15 amino acids. The germline CDR1 and CDR2 sequences are MNHNS and SASEGT.

This clone has only a few counts. The chain uses TRBV10-2 and TRBJ2-5; 12 bases align to TRBD2. CDR1 WSHSY and CDR2 SAAADI come from the germline V gene. The CDR3 runs to 16 residues. J lost 3 bases, V lost 3 bases, and 5 bases had no gene match. The CDR3: CASSDGLAGGEETQYF. The CDR3 DNA follows: TGCGCCAGCAGTGACGGGCTAGCGGGGGGGGAAGAGACCCAGTACTTC.

The chain couples TRBV29-1 to TRBJ2-1; 9 positions match TRBD2. The CDR3 loop spans 13 amino acids. V trimming: 6 bases; J trimming: 8 bases; junction bases outside the gene matches: 8. Germline assignment: CDR1 SQVTM and CDR2 ANQGSEA. The CDR3 loop is CSVAGTSRDEQFF. The CDR3 nucleotides are TGCAGCGTCGCCGGGACTAGCAGAGATGAGCAGTTCTTC.

This clone turned up a few times. This CDR3 is also generated by other DNA sequences in the sample. V usage is TRBV9 and J usage is TRBJ2-3; TRBD2 aligns across 12 bases. The CDR3 contains 16 residues. Germline V gene sequence: CDR1 SGDLS, CDR2 YYNGEE. Unmatched junction bases numbered 4, after V lost 0 bases and J lost 5 bases. In nucleotides, the CDR3 is TGTGCCAGCAGCGTAGCCGGGACTAGCGGGCTAGATACGCAGTATTTT. Translation gives CASSVAGTSGLDTQYF.

This clone has only a few counts. The gene calls are TRBV29-1 and TRBJ1-4; the match to TRBD1 covers 9 bases. Germline V CDR1 and CDR2: SQVTM, ANQGSEA. This CDR3 is 14 amino acids long. The J segment lost 2 bases and the V segment lost 6 bases, leaving 4 bases of the junction unmatched. CDR3 DNA sequence: TGCAGCGTAACCGGGACAGGGACTAATGAAAAACTGTTTTTT. Amino acids: CSVTGTGTNEKLFF.

This clone was observed many times. DNA for the CDR3: TGTGCCACAAGGACAGACCATGGCTACACCTTC. Protein: CATRTDHGYTF. The chain combines TRBV6-6 with TRBJ1-2; D perhaps matches TRBD1 (6 bases). The germline gives CDR1 MNHNY, CDR2 SVGAGI (reference sequence). V gave up 10 bases and J gave up 6 bases, with 12 bases separating them. The CDR3 consists of 11 residues.

The rearrangement links TRBV2 to TRBJ2-3; unclear D gene. Germline CDR1 SNHLY, CDR2 FYNNEI. Trimming shortened V by 4 bases and J by 2 bases, and 4 bases separated the two germline ends. This CDR3 spans 12 amino acids. CDR3 residues: CASSADTDTQYF. The CDR3 DNA is TGTGCCAGCAGTGCTGACACAGATACGCAGTATTTT.